This T cell receptor (beta chain) was identified during a study of response to subunit inactivated influenza vaccine (dated by TCRdb to about 2018). With respect to the entire study: Deep quantitative T cell receptor repertoire profiling was used in the study to track responses to a trivalent subunit inactivated influenza vaccine. Beyond this particular receptor, the publication reports: According to the authors, only a limited number of new T cells may be recruited by each seasonal influenza vaccination.

Looking up the germline V gene yields CDR1 SGHTA and CDR2 FQGNSA. The cysteine opens and the phenylalanine closes a CDR3 of 13 amino acids. CDR3 DNA is the only sequence kept; it has 39 bases, read in frame from the first base. At the junction V is shortened by 5 bases and J by 4 bases, with 10 bases in between. This clonotype has just a few counts. Its binding antigen is unknown. The record has no base qualities; no much larger clone is one base away. The library relied on RT-PCR. Instrument used: Illumina HiSeq 2500. The public sequencing data were trimmed at Q25 with fastp and processed into clonotypes with MiXCR by TCRdb, which kept only in-frame beta chains. One record per CDR3 amino acid sequence lists the most common genes and DNA. This sample comprises about 650,000 distinct CDR3 sequences, around 15% of them detected only once. Approximately 7.6% of the sample is taken by the ten largest.

The sequence joins TRBV7-2 to TRBJ2-3, with no reliable assignment of the D segment. This receptor was identified in a man aged 45-65 years who received an inactivated influenza vaccine. Donor details come from another sample of the same person, matched by shared clones. The source was PBMCs from blood, collected around two weeks before vaccination. DNA sequence: TGTGCCAGCAGCCGAAACTTGGCAGATACGCAGTATTTT. Its protein reads: CASSRNLADTQYF.